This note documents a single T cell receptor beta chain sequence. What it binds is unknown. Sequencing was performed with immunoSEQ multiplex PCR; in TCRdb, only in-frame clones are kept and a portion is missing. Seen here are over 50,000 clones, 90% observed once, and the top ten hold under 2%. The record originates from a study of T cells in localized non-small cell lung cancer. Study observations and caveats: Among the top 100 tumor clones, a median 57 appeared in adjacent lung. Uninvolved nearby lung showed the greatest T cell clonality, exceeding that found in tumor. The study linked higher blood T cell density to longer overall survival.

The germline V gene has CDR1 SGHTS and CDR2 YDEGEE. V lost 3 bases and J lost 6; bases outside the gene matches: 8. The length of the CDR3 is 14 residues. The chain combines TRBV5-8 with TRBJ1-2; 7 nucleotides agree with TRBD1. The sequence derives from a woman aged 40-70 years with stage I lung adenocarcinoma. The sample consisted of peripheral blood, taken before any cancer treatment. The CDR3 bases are TGTGCCAGCAGCTGGTGGACAGGCCCAAATGGCTACACCTTC. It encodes CASSWWTGPNGYTF.